This T cell receptor beta chain was sequenced in a study of T cells in Graves' hyperthyroidism and ophthalmopathy. Overall study results and limits: Among thyroid clonotypes expanded above 0.001, most also appeared in blood. Stable hyperthyroidism was separated from ophthalmopathy by a model based on 13 V-J features.

Details on this clonotype: The antigen is undetermined.

What was amplified from RNA transcripts were TCR beta CDR3 regions. A set of HTBI primers served as the primers for a first-round RT-PCR of the TCR CDR3. One entry per CDR3 protein results from TCRdb running MiXCR on the multiplex PCR reads. The top ten hold around 31% of the sample, which has nearly 750,000 distinct CDR3 sequences, just over 35% seen once. Exclusions: uncontrolled infection, other autoimmune disease, pregnancy, lactation. Germline-derived CDR1 and CDR2 are SGDLS and YYNGEE. Trimming removed 0 bases from V and 8 bases from J; junction bases left unmatched: 11. The CDR3 has 16 residues.

This sequence was found in a middle-aged woman with Graves' hyperthyroidism. The gene calls are TRBV9 and TRBJ1-3; 7 bases agree with TRBD1. Input material: blood. The DNA of the CDR3 is TGTGCCAGCAGCGTAGGAAGACAGGGCCCTGGGGACACCATATATTTT. Its protein is CASSVGRQGPGDTIYF.